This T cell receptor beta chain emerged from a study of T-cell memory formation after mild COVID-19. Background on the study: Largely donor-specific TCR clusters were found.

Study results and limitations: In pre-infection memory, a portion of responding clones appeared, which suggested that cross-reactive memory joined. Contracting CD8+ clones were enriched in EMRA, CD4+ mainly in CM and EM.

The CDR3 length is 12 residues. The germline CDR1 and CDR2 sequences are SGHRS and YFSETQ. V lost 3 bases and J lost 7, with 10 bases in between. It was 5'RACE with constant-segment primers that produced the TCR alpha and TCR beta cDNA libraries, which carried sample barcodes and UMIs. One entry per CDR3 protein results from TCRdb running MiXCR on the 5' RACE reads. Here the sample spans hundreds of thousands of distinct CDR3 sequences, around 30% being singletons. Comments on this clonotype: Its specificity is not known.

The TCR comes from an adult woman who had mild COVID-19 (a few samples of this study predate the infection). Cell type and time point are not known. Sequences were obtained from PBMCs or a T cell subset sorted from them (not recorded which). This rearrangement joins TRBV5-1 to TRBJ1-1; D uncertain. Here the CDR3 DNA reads TGCGCCAGCAGCTGGGGAGGGTATGAAGCTTTCTTT. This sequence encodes CASSWGGYEAFF.